The 25 T cell receptor beta chains listed next were all sequenced from one sample in a study of T cell responses to AZD1222 COVID-19 vaccine. Profiled with immunoSEQ multiplex PCR; TCRdb holds only in-frame clones, not every one. Of about 140,000 clones listed, roughly nine tenths are singletons. Sequenced material: peripheral blood, taken on day 0 of AZD1222 vaccination. The receptors stem from an adult in good health.

This clone was recorded once. This chain links TRBV12-5 with TRBJ2-7; D may correspond to TRBD1 or TRBD2 (6 bases each). The CDR3 covers 13 residues. CDR1 is LGHNT and CDR2 is FRNRAP in the germline V gene. Trimming cost V 7 bases and J 4 bases, with 14 bases left between them. CDR3 amino acids: CASVLGGAYEQYF. As DNA, the CDR3 is TGTGCTAGTGTCTTGGGGGGCGCGTACGAGCAGTACTTC. Full variable domain (outside the CDR3, taken from reference TRBV12-5 and TRBJ2-7): DARVTQTPRHKVTEMGQEVTMRCQPILGHNTVFWYRQTMMQGLELLAYFRNRAPLDDSGMPKDRFSAEMPDATLATLKIQPSEPRDSAVYFCASVLGGAYEQYFGPGTRLTVT.

This chain links TRBV6-5 with TRBJ1-4, with D uncertain. Trimming stripped 3 bases from V and 6 bases from J, with 11 bases between. Germline-derived CDR1 and CDR2 are MNHEY and SVGAGI. This CDR3 is 14 amino acids long. The CDR3 spells CASSYTTTDEKLFF. CDR3 nucleotide sequence: TGTGCCAGCAGTTATACCACGACGGATGAAAAACTGTTTTTT.

This clone is a singleton in its sample. The chain has TRBV29-1 and TRBJ1-4; 9 positions agree with TRBD1. With 0 bases clipped from V and 7 bases from J, the junction kept 6 bases outside the gene matches. Germline V gene data show CDR1 as SQVTM and CDR2 as ANQGSEA. The CDR3 extends over 15 amino acids. CDR3 in DNA: TGCAGCGTTGAAGAGGCGGGGACAGGGAGTGAAAAACTGTTTTTT. Translated, it gives CSVEEAGTGSEKLFF.

The chain joins TRBV24-1 to TRBJ2-2, with TRBD2 identical over 8 bases. Germline values: CDR1 KGHDR, CDR2 SFDVKD. Germline trimming cut 2 bases from V and 4 bases from J; bases unmatched to any gene: 5. The CDR3 contains 16 residues. CDR3 protein: CATSDSGTSITGELFF. DNA of the CDR3: TGTGCCACCAGTGATTCCGGGACTAGTATCACCGGGGAGCTGTTTTTT.

The chain is built from TRBV25-1 and TRBJ2-1, with 10 positions matching TRBD2. Trimming took 2 bases from V and 9 from J; bases not matched to a gene: 7. The V gene's germline CDR1 is MGHDK and CDR2 SYGVNS. The CDR3 has 15 amino acids. The CDR3 region has the DNA TGTGCCAGCAGTGAAGGGAGCGGGAGGGGGGCTGAGCAGTTCTTC. Encoded protein: CASSEGSGRGAEQFF.

This clone was recorded once. The chain uses TRBV7-9 and TRBJ1-2, with D perhaps TRBD1 (5 bases). Trimming removed 5 bases from V and 6 bases from J, with 22 bases in between. CDR1 and CDR2 from the germline V gene are SEHNR and FQNEAQ (reference sequence). The CDR3 length is 16 residues. This CDR3 is CASSPIGARSDNGYTF. In DNA, the CDR3 is TGTGCCAGCAGCCCGATAGGGGCAAGGAGTGATAATGGCTACACCTTC. The variable domain in full, completed from reference TRBV7-9 and TRBJ1-2, reads DTGVSQNPRHKITKRGQNVTFRCDPISEHNRLYWYRQTLGQGPEFLTYFQNEAQLEKSRLLSDRFSAERPKGSFSTLEIQRTEQGDSAMYLCASSPIGARSDNGYTFGSGTRLTVV.

The J gene is TRBJ1-2, the V gene TRBV10-3; D is unresolved. In germline, CDR1 is ENHRY, CDR2 SYGVKD. The V end was cut by 3 bases, the J end by 14 bases, with 16 bases between. CDR3 length equals 12 residues. The CDR3 reads CAISDRYSAWTF. CDR3 DNA sequence: TGTGCCATCAGTGATAGGTACTCGGCATGGACCTTC.

DNA of the CDR3: TGTGCCAGCAGTCCTGGGACACTCGATGATGATGGAAACACCATATATTTT. This translates into CASSPGTLDDDGNTIYF. The V call is TRBV4-2, the J call TRBJ1-3, with D tentatively TRBD1 (6 bases). V lost 6 bases to trimming and J lost 3 bases, with 21 bases between them. The CDR3 is made up of 17 amino acids. CDR1 and CDR2 (germline): LGHNA, YNFKEQ.

The chain carries TRBV30 and TRBJ2-7; TRBD2 matches at 10 bases. Germline CDR1 is GTSNPN and CDR2 is SVGIG (reference sequence). The CDR3 loop spans 15 amino acids. V dropped 1 base and J dropped 2; count of bases not matched to a gene: 5. The CDR3 bases are TGTGCCTGGAGTGGAGAACTAGCGGGGCCCTACGAGCAGTACTTC. This codes for CAWSGELAGPYEQYF.

The V call is TRBV5-6, the J call TRBJ1-5; 8 positions match TRBD1. V was clipped by 1 base and J by 2 bases; unmatched bases: 5. CDR3 length: 16 residues. Germline V gives CDR1 SGHDT, CDR2 YYEEEE. This chain's CDR3 is CASSLNRGTGNQPQHF. The CDR3 DNA reads as TGTGCCAGCAGCTTGAACAGGGGGACGGGCAATCAGCCCCAGCATTTT.

The V and J genes are TRBV19 and TRBJ1-4, with a weak D call TRBD1 (5 bases). V was trimmed by 6 bases and J by 8 bases, leaving 13 bases between them. The CDR3 is 13 residues long. Germline V gene lookup returns CDR1 LNHDA and CDR2 SQIVND (reference sequence). The CDR3 protein is CASRSRVGEKLFF. The CDR3 nucleotides read TGTGCCAGTAGATCCAGGGTGGGCGAAAAACTGTTTTTT.

V usage is TRBV18 and J usage is TRBJ2-1; 11 positions match TRBD2. The V segment lost 1 base and the J segment 7 bases; nucleotides outside the gene matches: 6. The CDR3 has 16 amino acids. Germline CDR1 and CDR2: KGHSH and LQKENI. CDR3 DNA sequence: TGTGCCAGCTCACCACTAGCGGGAGGGCCGAGGAATGAGCAGTTCTTC. The encoded protein is CASSPLAGGPRNEQFF.

The chain carries TRBV27 and TRBJ1-5, with 8 bases matching TRBD1. The V and J ends lost 2 bases and 5 bases, in that order; junction bases with no gene match: 5. The CDR3 contains 15 residues. Germline V gene lookup returns CDR1 MNHEY and CDR2 SMNVEV (reference sequence). The CDR3 reads CASSLRQGRDQPQHF. The CDR3, as DNA: TGTGCCAGCAGTTTACGACAGGGGAGGGATCAGCCCCAGCATTTT.

The gene calls are TRBV30 and TRBJ1-3, with D unresolved. The germline V and J ends were trimmed by 4 bases and 2 bases, with 9 bases remaining between them. From germline, CDR1 is GTSNPN and CDR2 SVGIG (reference sequence). This CDR3 is 13 amino acids long. CDR3 nucleotide sequence: TGTGCCTGGATGTCCGGCCCTGGAAACACCATATATTTT. Translation: CAWMSGPGNTIYF.

The chain employs TRBV12-3 or TRBV12-4 and TRBJ1-4, with D perhaps TRBD1 (6 bases). Trimming left V 0 bases short and J 13 bases short, with 12 bases between. The CDR3 covers 13 residues. The CDR3, as DNA: TGTGCCAGCAGTTTAGCGCTTGGCAGGGGACTGTTTTTT. Translated: CASSLALGRGLFF.

The V call is TRBV12-3 or TRBV12-4, the J call TRBJ2-7; 7 bases are shared with TRBD2. This CDR3 comprises 13 residues. Unmatched junction bases numbered 1, after V lost 3 bases and J lost 2 bases. The CDR3 bases are TGTGCCAGCAGTTTCGGGACTACCTACGAGCAGTACTTC. Translated: CASSFGTTYEQYF.

The chain links TRBV4-1 to TRBJ1-5; TRBD1 matches at 8 bases. After removal of 1 base from V and 7 bases from J, the junction contained 9 bases not matched to a gene. The V gene's germline CDR1 is MGHRA and CDR2 YSYEKL. The CDR3 is 16 amino acids. The CDR3 loop reads CASSQAGQGIGQPQHF. The CDR3 DNA sequence: TGCGCCAGCAGCCAAGCCGGACAGGGTATAGGGCAGCCCCAGCATTTT.

The genes are TRBV7-2 and TRBJ2-2, with TRBD1 as a possible D gene (5 bases). CDR1 is SGHTA, CDR2 FQGNSA, per germline. Trimming stripped 5 bases from V and 7 bases from J, with 14 bases between. The CDR3 is made up of 14 amino acids. The CDR3 here is CASSGPRVHGELFF. CDR3 coding DNA: TGTGCCAGCAGCGGCCCCAGGGTCCACGGGGAGCTGTTTTTT.

This chain connects TRBV7-2 to TRBJ1-5; D might be TRBD1 (6 bases). Germline assignment: CDR1 SGHTA and CDR2 FQGNSA. The CDR3 consists of 14 residues. Trimming pared 5 bases from V and 9 bases from J, leaving 17 bases between. CDR3 nucleotide sequence: TGTGCCAGCAGCACAGGGATTCAAGGACGGCCCCAGCATTTT. Protein: CASSTGIQGRPQHF.

This chain connects TRBV4-1 to TRBJ1-1; maybe TRBD1 (5 bases). Germline V gives CDR1 MGHRA, CDR2 YSYEKL. The CDR3 spans 14 residues. Trimming cost V 2 bases and J 5 bases, with 12 bases left between them. The CDR3 coding sequence is TGCGCCAGCAGCCAATTTGACAGTCAAACTGAAGCTTTCTTT. It is translated as CASSQFDSQTEAFF.

About this clone: The same CDR3 can be traced to other DNA sequences in this sample. In DNA form, the CDR3 reads TGTGCCAGCAGCCTGGATGGCCGGGGAAGAACTGAAGCTTTCTTT. This gives the protein CASSLDGRGRTEAFF. The chain is built from TRBV11-3 and TRBJ1-1; D not certain. CDR1 is SGHNT, CDR2 YENEEA, per germline. Trimming pared 5 bases from V and 5 bases from J, leaving 18 bases between. The CDR3 consists of 15 residues.

The CDR3 spells CASSPTGAGGYNEQFF. The CDR3 DNA is TGTGCCAGCAGCCCGACCGGGGCAGGGGGTTACAATGAGCAGTTCTTC. This rearrangement joins TRBV3-1 (or the pseudogene TRBV3-2) to TRBJ2-1, with TRBD1 matching over 7 bases. CDR1 and CDR2 (germline): LGHDT, YNNKEL (reference sequence). The V segment lost 4 bases and the J segment 4 bases; nucleotides outside the gene matches: 10. This CDR3 comprises 16 residues.

This sequence joins TRBV5-1 and TRBJ2-3, with 9 nucleotides matching TRBD1. Per the germline V gene, CDR1 is SGHRS and CDR2 is YFSETQ. The trim removed 4 bases at V and 4 bases at J, leaving 10 bases unmatched. The CDR3 consists of 16 residues. The CDR3 loop reads CASSPGAGQGADTQYF. The DNA for the CDR3 is TGCGCCAGCAGCCCCGGGGCGGGACAGGGCGCAGATACGCAGTATTTT.

The J gene is TRBJ2-3, the V gene TRBV6-2 or TRBV6-3; 7 positions match TRBD2. Germline loops: CDR1 MNHEY, CDR2 SVGEGT. This CDR3 has 18 amino acids. V shed 4 bases, J shed 2 bases, and the junction held 15 bases outside the gene matches. CDR3 DNA: TGTGCCAGCAGTTTATCGGGACTACTTTCCCGACTCACAGATACGCAGTATTTT. Translation: CASSLSGLLSRLTDTQYF.

This clone appeared a single time. J is TRBJ2-7 and V is TRBV15; 7 bases match TRBD2. With 2 bases clipped from V and 4 bases from J, the junction kept 14 bases outside the gene matches. The length of the CDR3 is 17 residues. The germline gives CDR1 LNHNV, CDR2 YYDKDF (reference sequence). The CDR3 DNA sequence: TGTGCCACCAGCAGACCCCTGGGGCGGGAGCTGGTTTACGAGCAGTACTTC. This codes for CATSRPLGRELVYEQYF.